This record looks at one T cell receptor (beta chain) sequence and its context. Its recognized antigen is unknown. The data originate from a study of CXCR3-negative and CXCR3-positive naive CD8 T cells (dated by TCRdb to the late 2010s). With regard to the full study: In total, 110 million to 150 million TRB reads were obtained, corresponding to roughly 1.5 +/- 0.3 million reads per library. The diversity and physicochemical repertoire analyses included fewer than twelve donors pooled from two independent experiments. TRBV-TRBJ cluster analysis included naive subsets from about five donors and memory cells from 3 donors.

Overall study results and their limits: Naive CXCR3-negative and CXCR3-positive cells from the same donor showed similar TRBV-TRBJ usage, whereas memory cells showed distinct patterns. Freshly isolated PBMCs were used for most assays because CXCR3 expression partially decreased after cryopreservation. Comparably high repertoire diversity was found in both naive subsets, whereas much lower repertoire diversity was found in memory CD8+ T cells. Surface CD5, linked to self-reactivity in mice, was comparable between naive subsets; TCR interaction strength was therefore also inferred from TRB CDR3 physicochemical properties. TRB CDR3s from CXCR3-positive naive cells showed higher hydrophobicity (lower Kidera factor 4), lower energy, and higher strength and volume indices than CXCR3-negative naive cells.

The germline V gene encodes CDR1 SQVTM and CDR2 ANQGSEA. From the cysteine up to the phenylalanine, the CDR3 has a length of 12 residues. DNA is not on record. Sequencer: NextSeq 550. The Human TCR Profiling Kit (MiLaboratory) was used to prepare UMI-labeled 5' RACE TRB cDNA libraries. The full amount of extracted RNA was used for cDNA synthesis, and the full amount of resulting cDNA was used for PCR amplification. The libraries were made side by side, with each library going through the same number of PCR cycles. Under the source paper's analysis protocol: With a minimum of two reads required per UMI, MIGEC and MiXCR pulled out about 50,000 +/- 10,000 unique UMI-labeled TRB cDNA molecules from each library. An average of roughly 40,000 +/- 10,000 functional in-frame TRB CDR3 nucleotide clonotypes without stop codons was found per library. Diversity metrics, including normalized Shannon-Wiener and Chao1, were computed in VDJtools after downsampling to 5000 UMI-labeled TRB molecules per sample. Clonotype-size-weighted physicochemical properties of the central five CDR3 residues (interaction energy, strength, volume and Kidera factor 4) were computed in VDJtools. TCRdb reanalyzed the reads, keeping one entry per CDR3 protein sequence and omitting DNA. The V and J calls come from TCRdb's annotation, not from the publication. The sample table gives around 63,000 distinct CDR3 sequences. Around 5% of the sample rests with the top ten.

Each CD8+ T cell subset was flow-sorted in triplicate, and around 300,000 cells per subset were placed directly into RLT lysis buffer. To exclude memory contaminants, naive CD8+ T cells were stringently defined as CD45RO-CCR7+CD27+CD95-. Using standard density gradient centrifugation, peripheral blood mononuclear cells were isolated from buffy coats. A FACSAria III was used to flow-sort naive CD8+ T cells into CXCR3-negative and CXCR3-positive populations. Total RNA was extracted from sorted cells with an RNeasy Mini Kit. This TCR was sampled from a human donor in good health. Some clones in this sample may be carry-over from other donors' samples. Sequences were obtained from naive CXCR3+ CD8+ T cells from blood. The label giving this sample's cell subset or site can be read as: CD45RO-CCR7+CD27+CD95- naive CD8+ T cells expressing CXCR3 (TNR3+). The V gene is TRBV29-1 and the J gene is TRBJ2-5; TCRdb selects TRBD2, and the lack of DNA leaves this call unchecked. The CDR3 has the sequence CSVEGLAETQYF.